This T cell receptor (beta chain) is drawn from a study of cytomegalovirus exposure and HLA in healthy donors. Germline V gene sequence: CDR1 SGHRS, CDR2 YFSETQ. The CDR3 spans 15 residues. Deletions cut 5 bases from V and 2 bases from J, with 16 bases between. TCRdb keeps only in-frame clones here, not all; method: immunoSEQ multiplex PCR. This sample carries more than 95,000 clones, 90% to 97% of them seen once, and the ten largest clones take 1.7%. Material for sequencing was PBMCs. The TCR comes from a man between 18 and 29 years old in good health and CMV-seronegative. This chain joins TRBV5-1 and TRBJ1-1, with unresolved D. DNA for the CDR3: TGCGCCAGCAGACTAGCTGGTGGATCCAACACTGAAGCTTTCTTT. Its protein product is CASRLAGGSNTEAFF.